This record concerns one T cell receptor (beta chain) sequence. Under the authors' procedure: Nucleated cell counts were estimated from reference gene primer amplification. Sequenced by immunoSEQ multiplex PCR; TCRdb stores in-frame clones only, minus some. The DNA gave D and trimming, while V, J and clone size come from that table. The sample includes approximately 490,000 clones, 70% to 90% of them seen just once. V gave up 4 bases and J gave up 0 bases, with 10 bases separating them. The CDR3 runs to 16 residues. Germline assignment: CDR1 LGHDT and CDR2 YNNKEL (reference sequence). Participant reports of clinical history set cohort assignment. This entry belongs to a study of blood T cell repertoires in COVID-19.

The receptor was derived from a woman aged 55-69 years who had recovered from COVID-19. The chain employs TRBV3-1 (or the pseudogene TRBV3-2) and TRBJ1-6; D gene uncertain. The specimen sequenced was PBMCs or T cells enriched from blood (not recorded which). The CDR3 protein is CASSLRSSSYNSPLHF. The CDR3, as DNA: TGTGCCAGCAGCCTCCGGAGTAGCTCCTATAATTCACCCCTCCACTTT.